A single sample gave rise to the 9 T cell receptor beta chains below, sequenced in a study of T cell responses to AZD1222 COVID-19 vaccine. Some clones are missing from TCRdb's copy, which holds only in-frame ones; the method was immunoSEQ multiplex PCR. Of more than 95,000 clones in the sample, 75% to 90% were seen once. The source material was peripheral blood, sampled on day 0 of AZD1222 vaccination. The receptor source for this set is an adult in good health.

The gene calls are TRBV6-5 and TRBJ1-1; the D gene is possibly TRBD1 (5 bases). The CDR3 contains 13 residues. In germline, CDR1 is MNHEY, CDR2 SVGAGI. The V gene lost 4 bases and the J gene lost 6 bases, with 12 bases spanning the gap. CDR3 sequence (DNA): TGTGCCAGCAGTTCACTTCAGGGAGCTGAAGCTTTCTTT. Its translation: CASSSLQGAEAFF.

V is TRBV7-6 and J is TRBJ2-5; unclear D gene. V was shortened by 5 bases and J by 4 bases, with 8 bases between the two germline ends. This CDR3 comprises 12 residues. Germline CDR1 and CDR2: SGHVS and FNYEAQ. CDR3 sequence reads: CASSRWSETQYF. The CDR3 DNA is TGTGCCAGCAGCCGATGGTCAGAGACCCAGTACTTC.

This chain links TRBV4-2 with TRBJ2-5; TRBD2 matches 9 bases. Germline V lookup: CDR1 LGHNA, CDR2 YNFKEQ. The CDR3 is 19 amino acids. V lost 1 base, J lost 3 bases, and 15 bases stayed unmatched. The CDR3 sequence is CASSQVATFGGGAEETQYF. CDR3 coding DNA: TGTGCCAGCAGCCAAGTCGCCACTTTCGGCGGGGGGGCCGAAGAGACCCAGTACTTC.

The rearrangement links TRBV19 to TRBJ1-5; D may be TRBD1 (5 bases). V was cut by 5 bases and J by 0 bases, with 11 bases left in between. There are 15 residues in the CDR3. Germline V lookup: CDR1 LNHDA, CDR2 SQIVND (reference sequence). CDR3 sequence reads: CASSDAGYSNQPQHF. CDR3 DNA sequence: TGTGCCAGTAGTGACGCAGGGTATAGCAATCAGCCCCAGCATTTT.

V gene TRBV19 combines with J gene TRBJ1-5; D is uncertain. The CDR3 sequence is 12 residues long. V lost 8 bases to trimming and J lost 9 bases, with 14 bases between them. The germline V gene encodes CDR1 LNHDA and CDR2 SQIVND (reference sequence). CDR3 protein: CASQTPAGPQHF. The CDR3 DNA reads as TGTGCCAGTCAGACACCGGCGGGGCCCCAGCATTTT.

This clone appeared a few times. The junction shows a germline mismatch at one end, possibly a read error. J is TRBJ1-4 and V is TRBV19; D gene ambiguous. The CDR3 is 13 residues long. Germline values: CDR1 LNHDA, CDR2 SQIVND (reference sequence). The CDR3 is CASSTSSYVGPVF. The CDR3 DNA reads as TGTGCCAGTAGTACGTCATCCTACGTGGGTCCGGTATTT.

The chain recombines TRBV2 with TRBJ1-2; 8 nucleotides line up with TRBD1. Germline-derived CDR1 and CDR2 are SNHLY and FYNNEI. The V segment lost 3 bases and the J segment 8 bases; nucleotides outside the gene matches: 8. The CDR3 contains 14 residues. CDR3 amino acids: CASSDGQGIRGYTF. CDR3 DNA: TGTGCCAGCAGTGACGGACAGGGCATAAGGGGCTACACCTTC.

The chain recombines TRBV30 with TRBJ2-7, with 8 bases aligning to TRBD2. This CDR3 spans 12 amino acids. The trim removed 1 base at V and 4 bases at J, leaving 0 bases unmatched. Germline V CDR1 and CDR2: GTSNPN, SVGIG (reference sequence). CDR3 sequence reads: CAWSASGYEQYF. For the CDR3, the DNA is TGTGCCTGGAGTGCTAGCGGGTACGAGCAGTACTTC.

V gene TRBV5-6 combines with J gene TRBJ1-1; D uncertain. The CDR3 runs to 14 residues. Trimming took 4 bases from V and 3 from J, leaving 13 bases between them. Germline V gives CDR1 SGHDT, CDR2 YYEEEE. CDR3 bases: TGTGCCAGCAGCCCGCCCTTTCAAGACACTGAAGCTTTCTTT. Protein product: CASSPPFQDTEAFF. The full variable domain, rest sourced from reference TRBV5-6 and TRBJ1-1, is DAGVTQSPTHLIKTRGQQVTLRCSPKSGHDTVSWYQQALGQGPQFIFQYYEEEERQRGNFPDRFSGHQFPNYSSELNVNALLLGDSALYLCASSPPFQDTEAFFGQGTRLTVV.